This is a list of T cell receptor beta chains from one sample in a study of cytomegalovirus exposure and HLA in healthy donors. The data were produced by immunoSEQ multiplex PCR, yet TCRdb's version contains in-frame clones alone and is incomplete. The table shows 100,000 to 120,000 clones, with 88% occurring only once. The sequenced sample was PBMCs. These receptors originate from a woman in her twenties or thirties in good health and CMV-seropositive. CDR3s include the opening cysteine and the closing phenylalanine or tryptophan. The D gene is left open where the match is weak. Clone size is not always given. Where it is, it says once, few, many or a class for expanded clones.

V: TRBV6-6
D: .
J: TRBJ1-5
size: .
CDR3: CASSSTGFEDQPQHF
DNA: TGTGCCAGCAGTTCTACAGGGTTCGAGGATCAGCCCCAGCATTTT

V: TRBV28
D: TRBD1
J: TRBJ2-7
size: .
CDR3: CASLANYRDRTYEQYF
DNA: TGTGCCAGCTTGGCCAACTACCGGGACAGAACCTACGAGCAGTACTTC

V: TRBV6-6
D: TRBD1
J: TRBJ2-7
size: .
CDR3: CASSYKGYRGPYEQYF
DNA: TGTGCCAGCAGTTACAAGGGATACAGGGGGCCCTACGAGCAGTACTTC

V: TRBV29-1
D: TRBD2
J: TRBJ2-1
size: few
CDR3: CSTEGKGLAFHEQFF
DNA: TGCAGTACTGAAGGTAAAGGACTAGCTTTCCATGAGCAGTTCTTC

V: TRBV10-1
D: TRBD2
J: TRBJ2-7
size: .
CDR3: CASSEGLAGVQYF
DNA: TGCGCCAGCAGTGAAGGACTAGCGGGTGTGCAGTACTTC

V: TRBV10-3
D: .
J: TRBJ1-3
size: .
CDR3: CATGYSGNTIYF
DNA: TGTGCTACAGGCTACTCTGGAAACACCATATATTTT

V: TRBV5-4
D: .
J: TRBJ2-3
size: .
CDR3: CASSLAVGGGTDTQYF
DNA: TGTGCCAGCAGCTTGGCAGTGGGAGGCGGAACAGATACGCAGTATTTT

V: TRBV9
D: TRBD1
J: TRBJ2-2
size: .
CDR3: CASSGPGTGRDTGELFF
DNA: TGTGCCAGCAGCGGACCCGGGACAGGGAGGGACACCGGGGAGCTGTTTTTT

V: TRBV19
D: .
J: TRBJ1-5
size: medium-sized
CDR3: CASSIPGENQPQHF
DNA: TGTGCCAGTAGCATCCCGGGTGAGAATCAGCCCCAGCATTTT

V: TRBV15
D: TRBD2
J: TRBJ2-1
size: .
CDR3: CATSRDRGREQFF
DNA: TGTGCCACCAGCAGAGATCGCGGGAGGGAGCAGTTCTTC

V: TRBV2
D: TRBD1
J: TRBJ1-1
size: .
CDR3: CASRQTGGVTEAFF
DNA: TGTGCCAGCAGACAAACAGGGGGGGTAACTGAAGCTTTCTTT

V: TRBV10-3
D: .
J: TRBJ1-5
size: .
CDR3: CAISEGRNNQPQHF
DNA: TGTGCCATCAGTGAGGGGAGGAACAATCAGCCCCAGCATTTT

V: TRBV4-2
D: TRBD2
J: TRBJ2-2
size: .
CDR3: CASSQDPSGGTGELFF
DNA: TGTGCCAGCAGCCAAGATCCTAGCGGGGGTACCGGGGAGCTGTTTTTT

V: TRBV6-5
D: TRBD2
J: TRBJ2-7
size: .
CDR3: CASSGRDGGEQYF
DNA: TGTGCCAGCAGTGGGAGGGACGGCGGCGAGCAGTACTTC

V: TRBV5-1
D: TRBD2
J: TRBJ2-1
size: .
CDR3: CASSLPSGSQLPNEQFF
DNA: TGCGCCAGCAGCCTACCTAGCGGGAGTCAGCTTCCCAATGAGCAGTTCTTC

V: TRBV5-1
D: .
J: TRBJ1-1
size: .
CDR3: CASSPQMNTEAFF
DNA: TGCGCCAGCAGCCCTCAGATGAACACTGAAGCTTTCTTT

V: TRBV28
D: .
J: TRBJ1-3
size: .
CDR3: CASRFTGRSGNTIYF
DNA: TGTGCCAGCCGCTTCACAGGTCGCTCTGGAAACACCATATATTTT

V: TRBV19
D: TRBD1
J: TRBJ1-5
size: .
CDR3: CASSIDSGTGNRGNQPQHF
DNA: TGTGCCAGTAGTATAGATTCGGGGACAGGGAATCGCGGCAATCAGCCCCAGCATTTT

V: TRBV4-3
D: .
J: TRBJ1-2
size: .
CDR3: CASSLRPEANYGYTF
DNA: TGCGCCAGCAGCCTAAGACCCGAGGCTAACTATGGCTACACCTTC

V: TRBV2
D: TRBD1
J: TRBJ2-3
size: .
CDR3: CASTQDRGGADTQYF
DNA: TGTGCCAGCACCCAGGACAGGGGAGGGGCAGATACGCAGTATTTT

V: TRBV30
D: .
J: TRBJ2-7
size: .
CDR3: CAWGRQRSSYEQYF
DNA: TGTGCCTGGGGACGACAGCGTAGCTCCTACGAGCAGTACTTC

V: TRBV6-5
D: TRBD2
J: TRBJ2-7
size: .
CDR3: CASSYRLASNEQYF
DNA: TGTGCCAGCAGCTACAGACTAGCCTCGAACGAGCAGTACTTC

V: TRBV28
D: .
J: TRBJ2-3
size: .
CDR3: CASSSGISSTDTQYF
DNA: TGTGCCAGCAGCTCAGGGATCTCTAGCACAGATACGCAGTATTTT

V: TRBV19
D: .
J: TRBJ2-2
size: .
CDR3: CASRVGQPNTGELFF
DNA: TGTGCCAGTAGGGTTGGACAGCCGAACACCGGGGAGCTGTTTTTT

V: TRBV5-6
D: .
J: TRBJ2-7
size: .
CDR3: CASSLVGGYEQYF
DNA: TGTGCCAGCAGCTTGGTGGGGGGCTACGAGCAGTACTTC

V: TRBV27
D: .
J: TRBJ2-3
size: .
CDR3: CASSRSTGADTQYF
DNA: TGTGCCAGCAGTAGGAGTACGGGAGCAGATACGCAGTATTTT